The rows below give T cell receptor beta chains drawn from one sample of a study of shared clonotypes between healthy human individuals. Profiled with immunoSEQ multiplex PCR; TCRdb holds only in-frame clones, not every one. The sample lists more than 400,000 clones, about 85% occurring once. Specimen: PBMCs. All receptors derive from a woman aged 40 to 49 in good health. Some clones in this sample may be carry-over from other donors' samples. The CDR3 runs from the conserved cysteine through the conserved F or W. The order of the fields is V gene, D gene, clone size, J gene, CDR3 protein, CDR3 DNA. D genes are given only for firm matches. Size is omitted from some rows. Given values are once, few, many or a class for expanded clones.

V: TRBV28; D: .; size: .; J: TRBJ1-3; CDR3: CASSLATGNTIYF; DNA: TGTGCCAGCAGTTTGGCTACTGGAAACACCATATATTTT
V: TRBV9; D: TRBD2; size: once; J: TRBJ2-7; CDR3: CASSVGGSQYEQYF; DNA: TGTGCCAGCAGCGTTGGCGGGAGTCAGTACGAGCAGTACTTC
V: TRBV4-3; D: .; size: .; J: TRBJ2-3; CDR3: CASSQDPPLVFRTDTQYF; DNA: TGCGCCAGCAGCCAAGACCCCCCTTTAGTATTCCGCACAGATACGCAGTATTTT
V: TRBV2; D: .; size: .; J: TRBJ1-5; CDR3: CASSRGEGQPQHF; DNA: TGTGCCAGCAGTAGAGGGGAGGGTCAGCCCCAGCATTTT
V: TRBV2; D: .; size: .; J: TRBJ2-1; CDR3: CASSEEAGDRPYNEQFF; DNA: TGTGCCAGCAGTGAAGAGGCGGGGGACAGACCATACAATGAGCAGTTCTTC
V: TRBV30; D: .; size: .; J: TRBJ2-7; CDR3: CAWSTQYEQYF; DNA: TGTGCCTGGAGTACCCAATACGAGCAGTACTTC
V: TRBV27; D: .; size: .; J: TRBJ2-7; CDR3: CASSYSRGGGQLGEQYF; DNA: TGTGCCAGCAGTTATTCGAGAGGGGGAGGGCAATTAGGCGAGCAGTACTTC
V: TRBV27; D: TRBD1; size: .; J: TRBJ2-1; CDR3: CASSTWDRNYNEQFF; DNA: TGTGCCAGCAGTACCTGGGACAGGAATTACAATGAGCAGTTCTTC
V: TRBV2; D: TRBD1; size: .; J: TRBJ1-2; CDR3: CASSNRDRGHGYTF; DNA: TGTGCCAGCAGTAATCGGGACAGGGGCCATGGCTACACCTTC
V: TRBV7-3; D: TRBD2; size: .; J: TRBJ2-1; CDR3: CASRLPGLAGNEQFF; DNA: TGTGCCAGCAGGTTACCGGGACTAGCGGGGAATGAGCAGTTCTTC
V: TRBV19; D: .; size: .; J: TRBJ1-5; CDR3: CASSAGPRNSQPQHF; DNA: TGTGCCAGTAGTGCCGGGCCTAGAAACTCTCAGCCCCAGCATTTT
V: TRBV2; D: .; size: .; J: TRBJ1-3; CDR3: CASSQAPAGVGNTIYF; DNA: TGTGCCAGCAGCCAAGCCCCCGCAGGGGTTGGAAACACCATATATTTT
V: TRBV10-3; D: .; size: few; J: TRBJ2-1; CDR3: CAISRDHNNEQFF; DNA: TGTGCCATCAGCCGGGACCACAACAATGAGCAGTTCTTC
V: TRBV5-1; D: TRBD2; size: .; J: TRBJ2-3; CDR3: CASSFQGGPTDTQYF; DNA: TGCGCCAGCAGCTTTCAGGGAGGGCCCACAGATACGCAGTATTTT
V: TRBV5-1; D: .; size: .; J: TRBJ2-3; CDR3: CASSLRGRLTDTQYF; DNA: TGCGCCAGCAGCTTACGGGGGCGTCTGACAGATACGCAGTATTTT
V: TRBV13; D: TRBD2; size: once; J: TRBJ2-7; CDR3: CASSSRLALSEQYF; DNA: TGTGCCAGCAGCTCAAGACTAGCTCTCTCCGAGCAGTACTTC